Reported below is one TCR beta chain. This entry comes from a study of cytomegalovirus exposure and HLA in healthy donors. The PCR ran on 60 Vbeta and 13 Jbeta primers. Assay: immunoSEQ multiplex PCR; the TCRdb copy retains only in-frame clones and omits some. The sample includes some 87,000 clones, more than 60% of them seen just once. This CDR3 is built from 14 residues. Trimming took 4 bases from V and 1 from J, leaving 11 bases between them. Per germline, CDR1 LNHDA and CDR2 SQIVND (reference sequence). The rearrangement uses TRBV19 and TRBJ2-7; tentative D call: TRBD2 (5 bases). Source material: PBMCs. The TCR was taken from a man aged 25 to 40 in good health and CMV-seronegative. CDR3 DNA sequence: TGTGCCAGTAGTACCCTCGGGATGTCCTACGAGCAGTACTTC. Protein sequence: CASSTLGMSYEQYF.